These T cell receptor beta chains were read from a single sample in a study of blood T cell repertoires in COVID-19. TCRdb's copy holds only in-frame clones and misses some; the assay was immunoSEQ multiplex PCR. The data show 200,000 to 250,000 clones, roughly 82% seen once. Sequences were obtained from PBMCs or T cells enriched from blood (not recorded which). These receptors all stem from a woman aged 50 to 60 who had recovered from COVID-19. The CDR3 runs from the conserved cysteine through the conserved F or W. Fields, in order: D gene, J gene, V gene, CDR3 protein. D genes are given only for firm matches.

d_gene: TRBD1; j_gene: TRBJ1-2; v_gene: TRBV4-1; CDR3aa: CASSQRDREVGYTF
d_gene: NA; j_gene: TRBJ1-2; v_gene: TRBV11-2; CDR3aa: CASSQTRQTLYGYTF
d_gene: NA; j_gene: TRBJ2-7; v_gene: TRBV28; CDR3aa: CASSLSRGNREQYF
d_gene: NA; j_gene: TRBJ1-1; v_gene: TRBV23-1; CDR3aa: CASSQPPVEAFF
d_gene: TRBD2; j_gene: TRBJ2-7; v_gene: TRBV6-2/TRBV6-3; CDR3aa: CASSLAGVYEQYF
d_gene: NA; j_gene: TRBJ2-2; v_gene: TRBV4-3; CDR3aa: CASSQDVSLNTGELFF
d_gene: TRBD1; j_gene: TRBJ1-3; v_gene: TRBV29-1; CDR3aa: CSVELGAGTGVGNTIYF
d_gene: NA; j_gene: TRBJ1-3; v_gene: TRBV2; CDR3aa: CASSSPRDTLKASGNTIYF
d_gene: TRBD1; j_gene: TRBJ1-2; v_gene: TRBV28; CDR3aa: CASSLEDRVYGYTF
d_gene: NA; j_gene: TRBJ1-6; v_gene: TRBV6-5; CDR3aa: CASSPSDSPLHF
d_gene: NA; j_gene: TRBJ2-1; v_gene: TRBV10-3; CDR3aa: CAISELPGQSTDEQFF
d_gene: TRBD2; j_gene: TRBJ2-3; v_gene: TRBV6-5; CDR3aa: CASSKTSGTDTQYF
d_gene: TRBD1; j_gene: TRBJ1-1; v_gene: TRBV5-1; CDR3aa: CASSLPTGVKTEAFF
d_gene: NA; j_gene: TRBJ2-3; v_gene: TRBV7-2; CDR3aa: CATTLGQTSTDTQYF
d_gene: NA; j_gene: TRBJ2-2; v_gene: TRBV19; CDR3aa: CASSIPYTGELFF
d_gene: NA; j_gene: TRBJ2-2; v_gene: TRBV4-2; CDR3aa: CASSQDRANGELFF
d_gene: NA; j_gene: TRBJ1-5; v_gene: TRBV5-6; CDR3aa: CASSRGSNQPQHF
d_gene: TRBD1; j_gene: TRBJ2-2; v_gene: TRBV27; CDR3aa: CASSLPGTGGMTGELFF